The clone carrying this TCR beta chain has just a few counts. No antigen is known for it. The data belong to a study of T cell responses to AZD1222 COVID-19 vaccine. The CDR3 runs 15 residues. Germline CDR1 and CDR2: MNHEY and SVGAGI. Trimming took off 6 bases at V and 6 bases at J, with 21 bases between the two ends. General study findings and limits: Donors in the cohort were predominantly white British and more often female, and clonal diversity was possibly underestimated. Only a handful of AZD1222 recipients, six or seven in all, had baseline seropositivity.

Only in-frame clones appear in the TCRdb table, and some are missing; sequencing was by immunoSEQ multiplex PCR. The sample yields roughly 70,000 clones, roughly 87% seen once. The V and J genes are TRBV6-5 and TRBJ2-7, with D possibly matching TRBD2 (5 bases). The sample consisted of peripheral blood, taken on day 0 of AZD1222 vaccination. This clonotype originated in an adult in good health. The DNA of the CDR3 is TGTGCCAGCAGAAAGAACTTAGGAGCCGGAGGCGAGCAGTACTTC. This translates into CASRKNLGAGGEQYF.